This record concerns one T cell receptor (beta chain) sequence. The sample belongs to a study of blood T cell repertoires in COVID-19. As for the study in general: Donors in the United States, Italy and Spain gave samples during acute or convalescent COVID-19. PBMCs, B-cell-depleted T cells, or T cells were the source of the cDNA or gDNA that made up the material.

The germline V gene has CDR1 SEHNR and CDR2 FQNEAQ (reference sequence). Trimming took 2 bases from V and 1 from J, leaving 12 bases between them. This CDR3 has 16 amino acids. In the study's own analysis: Reference gene primer amplification in the assay estimated nucleated cell counts. Repertoires were generated with immunoSEQ multiplex PCR, while TCRdb's copy carries only in-frame clones and drops some. V, J and clone size are taken as reported in that table, and D and trimming were inferred from the DNA itself. The repertoire holds a few hundred thousand clones, 86% seen once, with 6.2% in the top ten.

The sample comprised peripheral blood. The receptor comes from a man aged 60 to 75 with acute or convalescent COVID-19. V and J are TRBV7-9 and TRBJ2-1, with TRBD2 as a possible D gene (5 bases). The CDR3 coding sequence is TGTGCCAGCAGCTTATCCGGCGGGCTATCCTACAATGAGCAGTTCTTC. It is translated as CASSLSGGLSYNEQFF.